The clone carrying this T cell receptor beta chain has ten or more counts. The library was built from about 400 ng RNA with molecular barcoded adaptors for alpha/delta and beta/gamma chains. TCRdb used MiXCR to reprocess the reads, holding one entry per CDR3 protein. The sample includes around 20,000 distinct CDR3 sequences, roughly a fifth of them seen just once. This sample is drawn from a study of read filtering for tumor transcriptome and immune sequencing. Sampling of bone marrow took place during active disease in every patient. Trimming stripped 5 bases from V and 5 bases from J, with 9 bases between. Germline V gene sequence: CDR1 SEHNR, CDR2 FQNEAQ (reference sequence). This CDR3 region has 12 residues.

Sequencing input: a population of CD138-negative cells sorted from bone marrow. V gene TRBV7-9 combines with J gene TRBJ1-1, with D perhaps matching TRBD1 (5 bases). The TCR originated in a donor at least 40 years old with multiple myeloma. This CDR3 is CASSLGPTEAFF. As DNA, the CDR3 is TGTGCCAGCAGCCTGGGGCCGACTGAAGCTTTCTTT.